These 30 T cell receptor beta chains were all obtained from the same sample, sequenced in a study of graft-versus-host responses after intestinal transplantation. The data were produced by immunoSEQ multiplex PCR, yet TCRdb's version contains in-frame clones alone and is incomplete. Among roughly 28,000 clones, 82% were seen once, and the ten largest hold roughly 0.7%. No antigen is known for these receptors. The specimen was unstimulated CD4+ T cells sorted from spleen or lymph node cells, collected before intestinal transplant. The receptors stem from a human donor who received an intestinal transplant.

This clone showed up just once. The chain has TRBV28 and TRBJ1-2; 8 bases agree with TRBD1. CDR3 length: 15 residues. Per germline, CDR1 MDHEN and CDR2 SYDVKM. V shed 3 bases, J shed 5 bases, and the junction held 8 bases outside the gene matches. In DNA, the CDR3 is TGTGCCAGCAGTTTTCCCCGGACAGGGCGATATGGCTACACCTTC. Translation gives CASSFPRTGRYGYTF.

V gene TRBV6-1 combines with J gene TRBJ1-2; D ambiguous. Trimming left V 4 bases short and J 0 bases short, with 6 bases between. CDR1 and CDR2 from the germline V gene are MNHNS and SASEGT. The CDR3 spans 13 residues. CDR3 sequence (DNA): TGTGCCAGCAGTGCCGGGACTAACTATGGCTACACCTTC. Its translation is CASSAGTNYGYTF.

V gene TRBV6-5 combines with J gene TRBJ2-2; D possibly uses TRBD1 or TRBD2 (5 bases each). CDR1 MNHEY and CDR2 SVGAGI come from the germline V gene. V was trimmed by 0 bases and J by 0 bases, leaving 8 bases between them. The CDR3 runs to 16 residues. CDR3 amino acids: CASSYSWDPNTGELFF. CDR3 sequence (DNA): TGTGCCAGCAGTTACTCGTGGGACCCGAACACCGGGGAGCTGTTTTTT.

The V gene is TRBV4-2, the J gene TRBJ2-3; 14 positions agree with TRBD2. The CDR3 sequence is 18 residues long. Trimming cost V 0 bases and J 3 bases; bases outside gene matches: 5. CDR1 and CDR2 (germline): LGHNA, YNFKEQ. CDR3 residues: CASSQEYGTSGGTDTQYF. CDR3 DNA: TGTGCCAGCAGCCAAGAATATGGGACTAGCGGGGGAACAGATACGCAGTATTTT.

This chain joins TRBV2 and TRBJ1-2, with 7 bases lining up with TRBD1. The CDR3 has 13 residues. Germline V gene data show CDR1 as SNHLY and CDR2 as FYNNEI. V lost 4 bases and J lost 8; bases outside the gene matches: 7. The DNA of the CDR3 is TGTGCCAGCAGTGGTGAGGGGGCAGAAGGCTACACCTTC. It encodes CASSGEGAEGYTF.

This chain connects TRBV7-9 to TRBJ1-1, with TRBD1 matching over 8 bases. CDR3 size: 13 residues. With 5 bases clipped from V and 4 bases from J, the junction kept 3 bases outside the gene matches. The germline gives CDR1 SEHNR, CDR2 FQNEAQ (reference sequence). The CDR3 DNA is TGTGCCAGCAGCCTGGGACAGGTCACTGAAGCTTTCTTT. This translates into CASSLGQVTEAFF.

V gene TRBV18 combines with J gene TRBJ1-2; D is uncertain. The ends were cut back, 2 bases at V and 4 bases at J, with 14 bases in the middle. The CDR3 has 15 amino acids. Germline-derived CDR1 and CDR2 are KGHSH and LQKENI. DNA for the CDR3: TGTGCCAGCTCACCAACTCCTCAGAGTACCTATGGCTACACCTTC. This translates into CASSPTPQSTYGYTF.

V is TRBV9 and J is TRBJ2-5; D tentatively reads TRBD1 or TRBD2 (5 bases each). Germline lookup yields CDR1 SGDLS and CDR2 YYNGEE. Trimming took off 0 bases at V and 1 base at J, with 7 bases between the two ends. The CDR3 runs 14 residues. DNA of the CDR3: TGTGCCAGCAGCGTAGGGGACCGCCAAGAGACCCAGTACTTC. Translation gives CASSVGDRQETQYF.

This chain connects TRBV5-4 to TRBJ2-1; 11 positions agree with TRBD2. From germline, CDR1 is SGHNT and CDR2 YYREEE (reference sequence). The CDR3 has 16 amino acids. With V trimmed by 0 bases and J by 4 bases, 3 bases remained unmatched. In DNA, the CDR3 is TGTGCCAGCAGCTTGGCCCTAGCGGGGGGATACAATGAGCAGTTCTTC. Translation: CASSLALAGGYNEQFF.

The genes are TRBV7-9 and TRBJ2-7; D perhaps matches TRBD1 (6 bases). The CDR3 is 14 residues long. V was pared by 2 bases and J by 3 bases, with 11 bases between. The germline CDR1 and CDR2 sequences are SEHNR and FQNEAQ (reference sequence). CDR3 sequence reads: CASSLQGLGYEQYF. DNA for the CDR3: TGTGCCAGCAGCTTACAGGGGCTAGGCTACGAGCAGTACTTC. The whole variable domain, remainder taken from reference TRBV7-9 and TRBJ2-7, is DTGVSQNPRHKITKRGQNVTFRCDPISEHNRLYWYRQTLGQGPEFLTYFQNEAQLEKSRLLSDRFSAERPKGSFSTLEIQRTEQGDSAMYLCASSLQGLGYEQYFGPGTRLTVT.

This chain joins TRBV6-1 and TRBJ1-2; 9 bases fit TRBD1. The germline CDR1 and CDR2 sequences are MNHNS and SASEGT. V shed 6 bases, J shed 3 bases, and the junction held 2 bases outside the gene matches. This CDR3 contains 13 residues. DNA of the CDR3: TGTGCCAGCAGGACAGGGGGGCACTATGGCTACACCTTC. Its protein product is CASRTGGHYGYTF.

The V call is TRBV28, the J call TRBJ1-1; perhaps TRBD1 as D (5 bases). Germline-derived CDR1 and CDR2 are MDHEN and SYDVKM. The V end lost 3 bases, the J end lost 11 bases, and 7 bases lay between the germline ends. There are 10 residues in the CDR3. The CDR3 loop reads CASSFGGAFF. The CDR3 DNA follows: TGTGCCAGCAGTTTCGGGGGGGCTTTCTTT.

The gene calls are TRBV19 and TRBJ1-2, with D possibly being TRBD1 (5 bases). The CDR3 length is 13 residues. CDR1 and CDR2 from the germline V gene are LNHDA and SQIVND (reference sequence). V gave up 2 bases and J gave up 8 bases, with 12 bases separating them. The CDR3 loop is CASSILGTGGYTF. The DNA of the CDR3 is TGTGCCAGTAGTATACTGGGGACGGGGGGCTACACCTTC.

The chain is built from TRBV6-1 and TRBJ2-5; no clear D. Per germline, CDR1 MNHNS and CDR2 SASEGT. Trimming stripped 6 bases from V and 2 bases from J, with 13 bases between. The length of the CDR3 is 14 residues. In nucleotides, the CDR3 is TGTGCCAGCAGCCACCTTTCTGGTCAAGAGACCCAGTACTTC. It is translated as CASSHLSGQETQYF.

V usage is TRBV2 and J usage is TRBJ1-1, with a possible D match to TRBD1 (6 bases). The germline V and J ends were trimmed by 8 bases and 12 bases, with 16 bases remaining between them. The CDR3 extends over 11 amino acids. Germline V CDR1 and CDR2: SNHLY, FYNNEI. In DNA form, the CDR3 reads TGTGCCAGCGAGGAATGGGACACCTCTTTCTTT. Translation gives CASEEWDTSFF.

The CDR3 loop is CAWRASTDTQYF. The CDR3 DNA reads as TGTGCCTGGAGGGCTAGCACAGATACGCAGTATTTT. The V call is TRBV30, the J call TRBJ2-3; D gene uncertain. This CDR3 is 12 amino acids long. Germline V CDR1 and CDR2: GTSNPN, SVGIG (reference sequence). V was shortened by 3 bases and J by 0 bases, with 4 bases between the two germline ends.

CDR3 DNA sequence: TGTGCCAGCAGTTACGAGGTAGCGGGTCAAAACGAGCAGTACTTC. This translates into CASSYEVAGQNEQYF. This chain uses TRBV6-6 with TRBJ2-7, with 7 bases that match TRBD2. This CDR3 is built from 15 residues. The J segment lost 5 bases and the V segment lost 2 bases, leaving 9 bases of the junction unmatched. Germline V gene data show CDR1 as MNHNY and CDR2 as SVGAGI (reference sequence).

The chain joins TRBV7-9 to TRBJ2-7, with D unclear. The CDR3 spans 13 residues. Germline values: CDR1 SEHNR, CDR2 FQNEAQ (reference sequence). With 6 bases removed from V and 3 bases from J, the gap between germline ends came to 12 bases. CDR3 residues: CASSSGDLYEQYF. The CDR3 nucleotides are TGTGCCAGCAGTTCCGGTGATCTCTACGAGCAGTACTTC.

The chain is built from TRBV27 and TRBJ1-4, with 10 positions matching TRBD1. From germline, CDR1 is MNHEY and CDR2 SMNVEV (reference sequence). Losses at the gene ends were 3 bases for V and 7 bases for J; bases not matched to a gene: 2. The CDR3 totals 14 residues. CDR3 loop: CASSLGDRGEKLFF. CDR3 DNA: TGTGCCAGCAGTTTGGGGGACAGGGGTGAAAAACTGTTTTTT.

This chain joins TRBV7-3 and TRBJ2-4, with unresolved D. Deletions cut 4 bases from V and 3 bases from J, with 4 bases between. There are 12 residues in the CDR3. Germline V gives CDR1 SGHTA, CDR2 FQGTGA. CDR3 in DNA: TGTGCCAGCAGCTCACACAAAAACATTCAGTACTTC. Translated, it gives CASSSHKNIQYF.

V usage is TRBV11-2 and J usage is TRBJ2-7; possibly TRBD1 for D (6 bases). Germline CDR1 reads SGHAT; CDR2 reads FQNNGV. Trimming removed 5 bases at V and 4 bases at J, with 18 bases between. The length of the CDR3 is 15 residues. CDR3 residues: CASSASPGTQYEQYF. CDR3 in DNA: TGTGCCAGCAGCGCCTCCCCCGGGACACAGTACGAGCAGTACTTC.

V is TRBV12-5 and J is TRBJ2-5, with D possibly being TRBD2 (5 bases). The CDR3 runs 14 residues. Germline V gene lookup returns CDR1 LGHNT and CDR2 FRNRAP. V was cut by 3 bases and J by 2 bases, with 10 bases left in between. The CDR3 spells CASGFLEGQETQYF. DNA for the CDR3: TGTGCTAGTGGTTTTCTCGAGGGACAAGAGACCCAGTACTTC.

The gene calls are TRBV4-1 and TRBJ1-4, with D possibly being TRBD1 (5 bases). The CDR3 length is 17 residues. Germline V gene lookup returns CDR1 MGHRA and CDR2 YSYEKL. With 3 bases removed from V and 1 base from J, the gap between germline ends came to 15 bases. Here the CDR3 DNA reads TGCGCCAGCAGCCATGACTTAGGGACCCAAACTAATGAAAAACTGTTTTTT. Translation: CASSHDLGTQTNEKLFF.

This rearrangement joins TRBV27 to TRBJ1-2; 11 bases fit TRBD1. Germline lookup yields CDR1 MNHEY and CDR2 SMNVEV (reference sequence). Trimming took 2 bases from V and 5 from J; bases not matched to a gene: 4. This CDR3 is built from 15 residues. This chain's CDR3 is CASSLRGQGVYGYTF. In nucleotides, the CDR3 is TGTGCCAGCAGTTTACGGGGACAGGGGGTTTATGGCTACACCTTC.

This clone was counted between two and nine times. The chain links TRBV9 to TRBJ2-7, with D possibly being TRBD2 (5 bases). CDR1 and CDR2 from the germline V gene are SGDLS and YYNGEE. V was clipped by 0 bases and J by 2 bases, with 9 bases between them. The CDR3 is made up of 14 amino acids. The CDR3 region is CASSVAFGAYEQYF. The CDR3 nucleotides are TGTGCCAGCAGCGTAGCTTTCGGGGCCTACGAGCAGTACTTC.

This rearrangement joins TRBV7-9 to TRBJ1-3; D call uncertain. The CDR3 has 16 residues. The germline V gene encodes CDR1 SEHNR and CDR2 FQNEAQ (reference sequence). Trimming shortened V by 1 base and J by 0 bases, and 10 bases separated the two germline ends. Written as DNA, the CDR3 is TGTGCCAGCAGCTTAGTAGGAGGAAGCTCTGGAAACACCATATATTTT. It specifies CASSLVGGSSGNTIYF.

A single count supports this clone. The CDR3 here is CASSSYDSTDTQYF. In DNA form, the CDR3 reads TGTGCCAGTAGTTCTTACGACAGCACAGATACGCAGTATTTT. V usage is TRBV19 and J usage is TRBJ2-3; D uncertain. The germline V and J ends were trimmed by 5 bases and 0 bases, with 9 bases remaining between them. CDR1 and CDR2 from the germline V gene are LNHDA and SQIVND (reference sequence). There are 14 residues in the CDR3.

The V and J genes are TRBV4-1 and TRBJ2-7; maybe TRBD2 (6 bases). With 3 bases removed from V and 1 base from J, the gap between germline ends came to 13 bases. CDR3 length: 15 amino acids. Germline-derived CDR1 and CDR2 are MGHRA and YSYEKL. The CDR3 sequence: CASSHLGSRSYEQYF. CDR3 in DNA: TGCGCCAGCAGCCACCTCGGGAGTCGATCCTACGAGCAGTACTTC.

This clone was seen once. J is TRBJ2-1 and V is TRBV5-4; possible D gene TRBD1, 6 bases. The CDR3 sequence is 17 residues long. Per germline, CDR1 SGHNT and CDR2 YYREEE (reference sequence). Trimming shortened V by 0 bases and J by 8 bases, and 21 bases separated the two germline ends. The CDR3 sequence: CASSLEPTGGGFDEQFF. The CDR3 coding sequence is TGTGCCAGCAGCTTGGAACCGACAGGAGGTGGGTTCGATGAGCAGTTCTTC.

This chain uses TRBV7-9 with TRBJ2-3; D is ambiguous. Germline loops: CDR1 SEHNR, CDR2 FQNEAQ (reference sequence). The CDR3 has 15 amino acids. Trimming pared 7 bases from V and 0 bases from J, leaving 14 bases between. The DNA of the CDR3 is TGTGCCAGCACCGTAATGGGCAGCAGCACAGATACGCAGTATTTT. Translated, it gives CASTVMGSSTDTQYF. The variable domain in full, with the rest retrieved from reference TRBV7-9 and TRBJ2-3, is DTGVSQNPRHKITKRGQNVTFRCDPISEHNRLYWYRQTLGQGPEFLTYFQNEAQLEKSRLLSDRFSAERPKGSFSTLEIQRTEQGDSAMYLCASTVMGSSTDTQYFGPGTRLTVL.